This TCR beta chain was obtained from a study of cytomegalovirus exposure and HLA in healthy donors. About this clone: Its specificity is unknown.

PCR employed 60 Vbeta and 13 Jbeta primers. Libraries were prepared by immunoSEQ multiplex PCR; TCRdb keeps only in-frame clonotypes and omits some of them. The sample lists under 85,000 clones; about 74% were seen once. Study-wide points: Rates of TCR association differed by HLA locus in a later analysis, with DRB1 highest and HLA-C lowest. According to the study, around 180 TCR beta chains were cytomegalovirus-associated.

This CDR3 contains 15 residues. Unmatched junction bases numbered 6, after V lost 0 bases and J lost 5 bases. From germline, CDR1 is SQVTM and CDR2 ANQGSEA. This TCR was recovered from a young woman in good health and CMV-seropositive. The rearrangement uses TRBV29-1 and TRBJ1-3; TRBD1 matches 8 bases. Sample: PBMCs. This CDR3 reads CSVEDPQGARNTIYF. CDR3 nucleotide sequence: TGCAGCGTTGAAGACCCGCAGGGGGCAAGAAACACCATATATTTT.